The next 14 T cell receptor beta chains were all read from a single sample in a study of shared clonotypes between healthy human individuals. Repertoires were generated with immunoSEQ multiplex PCR, while TCRdb's copy carries only in-frame clones and drops some. Of about 680,000 clones in the sample, under 80% were seen once. Sequencing was done on a sample of memory CD4+ T cells sorted from blood. Subset described: CD45RA-negative fraction. Receptors originate from a woman in her twenties or thirties in good health.

The CDR3 nucleotides read TGTGCCAGCAGTGCACAGGCAGAAAAACTGTTTTTT. Protein sequence: CASSAQAEKLFF. The rearrangement uses TRBV2 and TRBJ1-4, with D perhaps matching TRBD1 (5 bases). Germline loops: CDR1 SNHLY, CDR2 FYNNEI. The CDR3 is 12 amino acids. Trimming stripped 4 bases from V and 8 bases from J, with 8 bases between.

The CDR3 sequence is CASSMTGVEEKLFF. CDR3 in DNA: TGTGCCAGCAGCATGACAGGGGTGGAGGAAAAACTGTTTTTT. V is TRBV7-2 and J is TRBJ1-4; 8 bases match TRBD1. V trimming: 5 bases; J trimming: 8 bases; junction bases outside the gene matches: 7. The CDR3 sequence is 14 residues long. Germline CDR1 is SGHTA and CDR2 is FQGNSA. The whole variable domain, remainder taken from reference TRBV7-2 and TRBJ1-4, is GAGVSQSPSNKVTEKGKDVELRCDPISGHTALYWYRQSLGQGLEFLIYFQGNSAPDKSGLPSDRFSAERTGGSVSTLTIQRTQQEDSAVYLCASSMTGVEEKLFFGSGTQLSVL.

The V call is TRBV19, the J call TRBJ2-1, with a weak D call TRBD2 (5 bases). Trimming took off 0 bases at V and 3 bases at J, with 12 bases between the two ends. This CDR3 region has 16 residues. CDR1 is LNHDA, CDR2 SQIVND, per germline (reference sequence). The CDR3 DNA follows: TGTGCCAGTAGTATAGATCGGGGAGTGGACTACAATGAGCAGTTCTTC. Amino acid sequence: CASSIDRGVDYNEQFF.

This chain joins TRBV19 and TRBJ2-1, with 9 positions matching TRBD2. CDR1 and CDR2 from the germline V gene are LNHDA and SQIVND (reference sequence). V lost 8 bases to trimming and J lost 1 base; unmatched junction nucleotides: 15. CDR3 size: 18 residues. In nucleotides, the CDR3 is TGTGCCAGTTTCCCGCGGGAGGGAGGGTTGAATTCCTACAATGAGCAGTTCTTC. It is translated as CASFPREGGLNSYNEQFF.

This clone was detected once. This chain uses TRBV28 with TRBJ1-2, with D uncertain. The V end was cut by 2 bases, the J end by 4 bases, with 8 bases between. This CDR3 is built from 13 residues. Germline assignment: CDR1 MDHEN and CDR2 SYDVKM. The CDR3 nucleotides are TGTGCCAGCAGTTTACGCCCTCTCTATGGCTACACCTTC. This codes for CASSLRPLYGYTF.

The CDR3 nucleotides are TGTGCCAGCAGCGAGGCAGGGGGCCGGAACTATGGCTACACCTTC. This sequence encodes CASSEAGGRNYGYTF. The gene calls are TRBV11-2 and TRBJ1-2; 8 nucleotides line up with TRBD1. This CDR3 has 15 amino acids. CDR1 is SGHAT and CDR2 is FQNNGV in the germline V gene. Trimming cost V 5 bases and J 2 bases; bases outside gene matches: 7.

A note on this clone: The same CDR3 arises from other DNA sequences in this sample as well. J is TRBJ1-5 and V is TRBV2; 8 bases align to TRBD1. Germline assignment: CDR1 SNHLY and CDR2 FYNNEI. Unmatched junction bases numbered 8, after V lost 6 bases and J lost 1 base. The CDR3 length is 16 residues. This chain's CDR3 is CASSPGQGGSNQPQHF. CDR3 DNA sequence: TGTGCCAGCAGCCCAGGACAGGGAGGCAGCAATCAGCCCCAGCATTTT.

This clone was picked up many times. The chain carries TRBV5-1 and TRBJ2-2, with 10 positions matching TRBD2. Trimming cost V 4 bases and J 7 bases; bases outside gene matches: 16. CDR3 length: 18 residues. Germline CDR1 is SGHRS and CDR2 is YFSETQ. This CDR3 reads CASSTKPSGSWGNGELFF. The CDR3 DNA reads TGCGCCAGCAGCACCAAACCTAGCGGGAGTTGGGGCAACGGGGAGCTGTTTTTT. Full variable domain (missing parts from reference TRBV5-1 and TRBJ2-2): KAGVTQTPRYLIKTRGQQVTLSCSPISGHRSVSWYQQTPGQGLQFLFEYFSETQRNKGNFPGRFSGRQFSNSRSEMNVSTLELGDSALYLCASSTKPSGSWGNGELFFGEGSRLTVL.

Comments on this clone: Given a far larger clone just one base away, this is likely a sequencing read error. The chain recombines TRBV5-1 with TRBJ1-2; perhaps TRBD1 as D (5 bases). CDR1 is SGHRS, CDR2 YFSETQ, per germline. This CDR3 contains 14 residues. Trimming shortened V by 0 bases and J by 2 bases, and 8 bases separated the two germline ends. DNA of the CDR3: TGCGCCAGCAGCTTGGTAGAGGGGAACTATGGCTACACCTTC. It translates to CASSLVEGNYGYTF.

This clone was observed a few times. The same CDR3 arises from other DNA sequences in this sample as well. The chain employs TRBV10-3 and TRBJ1-2; no reliable D call. This CDR3 has 12 amino acids. V lost 2 bases to trimming and J lost 5 bases, with 6 bases between them. The germline gives CDR1 ENHRY, CDR2 SYGVKD. The CDR3 DNA reads as TGTGCCATCAGTGAGAGTGGTTATGGCTACACCTTC. This codes for CAISESGYGYTF.

The chain combines TRBV7-2 with TRBJ1-6, with D unclear. From germline, CDR1 is SGHTA and CDR2 FQGNSA. The CDR3 has 13 amino acids. With 2 bases removed from V and 8 bases from J, the gap between germline ends came to 7 bases. CDR3 DNA: TGTGCCAGCAGCTTAAGTGTTTATTCACCCCTCCACTTT. Translated, it gives CASSLSVYSPLHF.

At least ten counts were recorded for this clone. Here the CDR3 DNA reads TGTGCCACTAAATTGAACAGGGAGGCAGGAACTGAAGCTTTCTTT. Residues: CATKLNREAGTEAFF. V usage is TRBV10-3 and J usage is TRBJ1-1; weak D call: TRBD1 (6 bases). Deletions cut 10 bases from V and 5 bases from J, with 23 bases between. This CDR3 spans 15 amino acids. Germline V gene lookup returns CDR1 ENHRY and CDR2 SYGVKD.

V gene TRBV7-9 combines with J gene TRBJ2-7, with 7 bases matching TRBD1. V dropped 5 bases and J dropped 5; count of bases not matched to a gene: 9. Germline V gives CDR1 SEHNR, CDR2 FQNEAQ (reference sequence). This CDR3 is built from 14 residues. The CDR3 region has the DNA TGTGCCAGCAGCACCGGGACAGCCAGCGACGAGCAGTACTTC. Encoded protein: CASSTGTASDEQYF.

The genes are TRBV6-6 and TRBJ2-1; either TRBD1 or TRBD2 may supply D (5 bases each). The germline gives CDR1 MNHNY, CDR2 SVGAGI (reference sequence). The CDR3 runs 14 residues. Trimming stripped 5 bases from V and 8 bases from J, with 16 bases between. The CDR3: CASSPGPGDHEQFF. The CDR3 DNA reads TGTGCCAGCAGTCCCGGGCCTGGGGACCATGAGCAGTTCTTC.